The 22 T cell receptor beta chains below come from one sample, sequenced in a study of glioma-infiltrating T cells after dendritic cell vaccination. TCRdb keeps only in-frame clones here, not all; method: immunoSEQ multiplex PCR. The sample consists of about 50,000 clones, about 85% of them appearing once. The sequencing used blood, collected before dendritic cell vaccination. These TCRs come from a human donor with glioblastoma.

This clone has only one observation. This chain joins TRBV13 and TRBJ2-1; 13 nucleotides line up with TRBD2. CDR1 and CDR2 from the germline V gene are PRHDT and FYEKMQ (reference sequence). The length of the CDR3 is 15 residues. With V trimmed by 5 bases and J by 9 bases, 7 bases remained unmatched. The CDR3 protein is CASSGGLAGIGEQFF. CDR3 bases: TGTGCCAGCAGCGGGGGACTAGCGGGAATTGGTGAGCAGTTCTTC.

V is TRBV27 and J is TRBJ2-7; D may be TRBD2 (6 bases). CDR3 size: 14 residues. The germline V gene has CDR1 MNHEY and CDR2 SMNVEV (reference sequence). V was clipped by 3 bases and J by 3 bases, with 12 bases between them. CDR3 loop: CASSFGGRSYEQYF. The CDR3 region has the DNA TGTGCCAGCAGTTTCGGGGGACGGAGCTACGAGCAGTACTTC.

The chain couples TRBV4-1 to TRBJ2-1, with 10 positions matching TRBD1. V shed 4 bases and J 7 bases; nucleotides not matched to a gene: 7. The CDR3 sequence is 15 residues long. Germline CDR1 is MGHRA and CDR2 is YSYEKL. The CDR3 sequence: CASSPDGQGGNEQFF. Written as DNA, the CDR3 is TGCGCCAGCAGCCCAGATGGACAGGGGGGGAATGAGCAGTTCTTC.

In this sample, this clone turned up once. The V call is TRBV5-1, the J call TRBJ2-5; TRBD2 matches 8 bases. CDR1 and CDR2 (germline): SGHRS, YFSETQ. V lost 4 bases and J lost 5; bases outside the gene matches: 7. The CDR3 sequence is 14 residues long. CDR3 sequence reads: CASSGGREGETQYF. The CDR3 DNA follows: TGCGCCAGCAGCGGAGGACGGGAGGGGGAGACCCAGTACTTC.

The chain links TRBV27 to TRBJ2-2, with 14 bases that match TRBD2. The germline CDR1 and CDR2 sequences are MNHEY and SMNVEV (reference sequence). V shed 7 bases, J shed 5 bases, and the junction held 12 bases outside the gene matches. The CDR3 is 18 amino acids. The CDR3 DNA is TGTGCCAGCACCTCTAACTTGGGACTAGCGGGGGTGACCGGGGAGCTGTTTTTT. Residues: CASTSNLGLAGVTGELFF.

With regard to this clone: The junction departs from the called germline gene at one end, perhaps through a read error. CDR3 region: CASTLLGQGGFQETQYF. The CDR3 coding sequence is TGTGCCAGCACCTTACTCGGACAGGGAGGTTTCCAAGAGACCCAGTACTTC. This chain uses TRBV7-8 with TRBJ2-5, with 8 nucleotides matching TRBD1. The germline V gene has CDR1 SGHVS and CDR2 FQNEAQ. The CDR3 is 17 residues long.

The DNA of the CDR3 is TGTGCCAGCAGCCACCTGGACAGGGGGGACAGTCAGCCCCAGCATTTT. Translating it yields CASSHLDRGDSQPQHF. The chain recombines TRBV7-2 with TRBJ1-5; the match to TRBD1 covers 10 bases. V gave up 5 bases and J gave up 6 bases; unmatched junction bases: 10. This CDR3 is 16 amino acids long. The germline CDR1 and CDR2 sequences are SGHTA and FQGNSA.

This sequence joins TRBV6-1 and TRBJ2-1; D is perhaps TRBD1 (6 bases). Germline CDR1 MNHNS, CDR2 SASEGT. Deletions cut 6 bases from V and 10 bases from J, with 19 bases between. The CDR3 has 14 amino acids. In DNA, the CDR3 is TGTGCCAGCAGCTCACAAGGGGGTTGGGGCGAGCAGTTCTTC. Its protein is CASSSQGGWGEQFF.

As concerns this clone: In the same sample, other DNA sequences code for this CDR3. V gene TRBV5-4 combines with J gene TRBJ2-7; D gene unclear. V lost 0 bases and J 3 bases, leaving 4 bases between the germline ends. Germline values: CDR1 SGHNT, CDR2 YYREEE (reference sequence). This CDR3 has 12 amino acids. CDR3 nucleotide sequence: TGTGCCAGCAGCTTGGACGGCTACGAGCAGTACTTC. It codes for CASSLDGYEQYF.

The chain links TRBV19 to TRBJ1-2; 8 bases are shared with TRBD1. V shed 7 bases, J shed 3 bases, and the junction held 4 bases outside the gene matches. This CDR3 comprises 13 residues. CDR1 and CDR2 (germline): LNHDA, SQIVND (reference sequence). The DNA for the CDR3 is TGTGCCAGTACCGGACAGGGAGACTATGGCTACACCTTC. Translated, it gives CASTGQGDYGYTF.

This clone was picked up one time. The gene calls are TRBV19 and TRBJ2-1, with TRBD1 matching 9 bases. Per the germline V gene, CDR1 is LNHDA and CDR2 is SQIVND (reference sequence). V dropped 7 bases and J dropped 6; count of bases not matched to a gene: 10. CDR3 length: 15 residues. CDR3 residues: CASNPGTGSPNEQFF. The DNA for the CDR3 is TGTGCCAGTAACCCCGGGACAGGGAGTCCCAATGAGCAGTTCTTC.

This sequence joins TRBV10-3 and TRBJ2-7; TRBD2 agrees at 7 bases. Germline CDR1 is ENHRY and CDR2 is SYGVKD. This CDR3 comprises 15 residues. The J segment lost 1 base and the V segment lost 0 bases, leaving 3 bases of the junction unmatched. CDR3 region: CAISESSSGSYEQYF. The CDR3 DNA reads TGTGCCATCAGTGAGTCTTCTAGCGGATCCTACGAGCAGTACTTC.

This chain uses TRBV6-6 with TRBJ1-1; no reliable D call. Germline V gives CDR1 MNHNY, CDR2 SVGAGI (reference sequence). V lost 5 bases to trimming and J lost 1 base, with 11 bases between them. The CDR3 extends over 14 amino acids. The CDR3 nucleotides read TGTGCCAGCAGTGACCAGGTACGGAACACTGAAGCTTTCTTT. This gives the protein CASSDQVRNTEAFF.

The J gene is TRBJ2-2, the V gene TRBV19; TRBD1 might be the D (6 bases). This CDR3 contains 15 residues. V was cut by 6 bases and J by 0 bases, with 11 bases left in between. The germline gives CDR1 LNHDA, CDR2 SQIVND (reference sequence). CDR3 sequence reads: CASSIRGPNTGELFF. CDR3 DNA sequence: TGTGCCAGTAGCATCAGGGGCCCGAACACCGGGGAGCTGTTTTTT.

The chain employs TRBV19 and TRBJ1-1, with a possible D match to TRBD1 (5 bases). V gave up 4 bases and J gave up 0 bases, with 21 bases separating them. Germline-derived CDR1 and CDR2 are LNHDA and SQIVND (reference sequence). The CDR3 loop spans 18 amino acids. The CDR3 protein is CASSTFTNRRTMNTEAFF. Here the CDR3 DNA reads TGTGCCAGTAGTACGTTTACTAACAGAAGGACAATGAACACTGAAGCTTTCTTT.

In DNA form, the CDR3 reads TGTGCCAGCAGTTTCCGGGGGGCTGGGTATGGCTACACCTTC. It is translated as CASSFRGAGYGYTF. The rearrangement links TRBV27 to TRBJ1-2, with a tentative D call TRBD1 (6 bases). V dropped 3 bases and J dropped 5 bases, with 13 bases sitting between them. Per germline, CDR1 MNHEY and CDR2 SMNVEV (reference sequence). The CDR3 is made up of 14 amino acids.

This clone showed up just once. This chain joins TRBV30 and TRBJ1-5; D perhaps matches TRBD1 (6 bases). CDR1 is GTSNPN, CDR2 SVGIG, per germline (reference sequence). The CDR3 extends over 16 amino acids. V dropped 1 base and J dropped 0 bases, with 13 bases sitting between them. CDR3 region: CAWSGTAALSNQPQHF. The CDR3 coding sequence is TGTGCCTGGAGTGGGACAGCGGCACTTAGCAATCAGCCCCAGCATTTT.

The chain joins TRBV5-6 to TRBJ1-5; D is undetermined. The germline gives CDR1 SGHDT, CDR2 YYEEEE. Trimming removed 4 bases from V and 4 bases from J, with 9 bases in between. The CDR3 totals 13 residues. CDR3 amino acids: CASSHGGNQPQHF. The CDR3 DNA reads TGTGCCAGCAGCCATGGAGGGAATCAGCCCCAGCATTTT.

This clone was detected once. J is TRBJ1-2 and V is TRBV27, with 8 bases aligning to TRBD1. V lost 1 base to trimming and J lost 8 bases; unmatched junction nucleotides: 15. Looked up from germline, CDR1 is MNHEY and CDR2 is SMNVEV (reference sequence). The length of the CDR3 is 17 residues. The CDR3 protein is CASSLFSQGVTTGGYTF. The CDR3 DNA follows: TGTGCCAGCAGTTTATTCTCACAGGGGGTGACAACGGGGGGCTACACCTTC.

The DNA of the CDR3 is TGTGCCACCTCTGGACAGGCCAAGAACACTGAAGCTTTCTTT. Translating gives CATSGQAKNTEAFF. This rearrangement joins TRBV6-5 to TRBJ1-1, with 7 bases fitting TRBD1. This CDR3 is 14 amino acids long. The germline V gene has CDR1 MNHEY and CDR2 SVGAGI. The trim removed 10 bases at V and 1 base at J, leaving 9 bases unmatched.

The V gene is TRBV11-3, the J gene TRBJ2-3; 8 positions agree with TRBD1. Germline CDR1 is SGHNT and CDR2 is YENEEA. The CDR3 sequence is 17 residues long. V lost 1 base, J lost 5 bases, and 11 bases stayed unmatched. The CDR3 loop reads CASSLARTGYVGDTQYF. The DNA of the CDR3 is TGTGCCAGCAGCTTAGCCCGGACAGGGTATGTAGGAGATACGCAGTATTTT.

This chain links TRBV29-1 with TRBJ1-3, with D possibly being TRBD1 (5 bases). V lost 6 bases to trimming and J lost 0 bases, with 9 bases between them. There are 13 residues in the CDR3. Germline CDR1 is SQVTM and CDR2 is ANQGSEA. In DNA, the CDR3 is TGCAGCGTAGGACATAGCTCTGGAAACACCATATATTTT. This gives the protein CSVGHSSGNTIYF.